This T cell receptor (beta chain) derives from a study of cytomegalovirus exposure and HLA in healthy donors. Note on this clone: No antigen is known for it.

The PCR ran on 60 Vbeta and 13 Jbeta primers. Profiling relied on immunoSEQ multiplex PCR, and the TCRdb table lists in-frame clones only, not all of them. The listing records 80,000 to 100,000 clones. Study-level results: An analysis done earlier found most TCR beta V segments productive about 87% or about 30% of the time. Across donors, sequencing depth was assumed by presence/absence analyses to be roughly uniform. TCR sequences were mostly rare, though some public TCRs occurred in many donors. A list of about 160 TCR beta chains associated with cytomegalovirus was given.

Sequencing was carried out using PBMCs. The receptor was isolated from a man aged 45-65 years in good health and CMV-seronegative.

The CDR3 protein is CASSGDTFSYEQYF. In DNA form, the CDR3 reads TGTGCCAGCAGTGGGGACACCTTCTCCTACGAGCAGTACTTC. The chain recombines TRBV2 with TRBJ2-7; possibly TRBD1 for D (6 bases). V dropped 4 bases and J dropped 0 bases, with 10 bases sitting between them. Germline CDR1 reads SNHLY; CDR2 reads FYNNEI. The CDR3 spans 14 residues.